The clone carrying this T cell receptor beta chain was recorded only once. Library preparation (for TCRbeta) was performed with unique molecular identifiers. TCRdb passed the PCR reads through MiXCR, listing each CDR3 protein once. The table has 440,000 or so distinct CDR3 sequences, around two fifths seen once; the top ten hold under 35%. Germline V gene sequence: CDR1 DFQATT, CDR2 SNEGSKA (reference sequence). The CDR3 has 14 amino acids. Trimming shortened V by 6 bases and J by 0 bases, and 13 bases separated the two germline ends. This sample was included in a study of T-cell reconstitution after alpha-beta-depleted transplantation in children.

V and J are TRBV20-1 and TRBJ2-3; D might be TRBD1 (5 bases). This sample comprised PBMCs, obtained before TCRalphabeta/CD19-depleted stem cell transplant. This sequence originates from a girl between 2 and 10 years old with aplastic anemia, due to receive a stem cell transplant. The CDR3 is CSAPQEASTDTQYF. As DNA, the CDR3 is TGCAGTGCCCCACAGGAAGCAAGCACAGATACGCAGTATTTT.